This TCR beta chain was obtained from a study of cytomegalovirus exposure and HLA in healthy donors. Overall study context: In a previous analysis, 120 million or so unique TCR beta sequences were found from 150 million to 200 million T cells. Study-wide findings and caveats: Reportedly, a later analysis found an Asian-associated ancestry cluster had fewer N-insertions than the roughly 630-donor mean. Exclusion as indistinguishable affected some V segments, including TRBV6-2 and TRBV6-3. Reported results showed that the classifier diagnosed cytomegalovirus status with high specificity and sensitivity.

Germline V lookup: CDR1 SGHRS, CDR2 YFSETQ. With 2 bases clipped from V and 8 bases from J, the junction kept 1 base outside the gene matches. The CDR3 runs to 12 residues. This clone has a single count. Antigen specificity is unknown. Both 60 Vbeta primers and 13 Jbeta primers went into the PCR. TCRdb's table, derived via immunoSEQ multiplex PCR, lists solely in-frame clones and lacks some. Among more than 75,000 clones listed, roughly 80% were seen once. Material for sequencing was PBMCs. The chain carries TRBV5-1 and TRBJ1-2; TRBD1 matches at 9 bases. The receptor's source is a woman aged 40 to 50 in good health and CMV-seropositive. The CDR3 spells CASSFDRGGYTF. In DNA form, the CDR3 reads TGCGCCAGCAGCTTTGACAGGGGGGGCTACACCTTC.